A single sample gave rise to the 17 T cell receptor beta chains below, sequenced in a study of T cells in tumors after PD-1 blockade (dated by TCRdb to about 2019). To prepare the library, the immunoSEQ multiplex PCR assay was applied. Entries here come from immuneACCESS through TCRdb and include only in-frame sequences with V and J called. Some clones fail to appear in such tables; in the studies checked, an unresolved V gene covers under half of the shortfall, and the cause of the remainder is unknown. The sample data list 10,000 to 15,000 clones, and 50% to 70% of these were observed just once. The ten largest clones represent roughly 28% of the sample. In the paper's terms, the time point label means: before anti-PD-1 therapy. Sequencing was performed on tumor tissue, taken before anti-PD-1 treatment. The receptors come from a human donor with cutaneous squamous cell carcinoma.

As to this clone: The junction does not match germline at one end; this may be a read error. The rearrangement joins TRBV4-2 to TRBJ2-1, with 10 positions matching TRBD2. The germline V gene has CDR1 LGHNA and CDR2 YNFKEQ. This CDR3 comprises 16 residues. The chain's CDR3 is CANSLTSGNVVNEQFF. CDR3 DNA: TGTGCCAACAGCCTTACTAGCGGGAACGTGGTGAATGAGCAGTTCTTC.

This clone has only one observation. V is TRBV27 and J is TRBJ2-7, with D unclear. Germline CDR1 and CDR2: MNHEY and SMNVEV (reference sequence). With 3 bases removed from V and 5 bases from J, the gap between germline ends came to 20 bases. The CDR3 loop spans 16 amino acids. CDR3 amino acids: CASSLLIDWAGDEQYF. CDR3 nucleotides: TGTGCCAGCAGTTTGCTCATTGACTGGGCTGGGGACGAGCAGTACTTC.

This clone was seen once. V is TRBV24-1 and J is TRBJ2-1; 7 bases are a match to TRBD2. J gave up 12 bases and V 4 bases, and 8 bases lay outside the gene matches. Germline CDR1 and CDR2: KGHDR and SFDVKD. The CDR3 has 13 residues. CDR3 region: CATSDQTSTGQFF. In DNA, the CDR3 is TGTGCCACCAGTGACCAGACTAGCACTGGGCAGTTCTTC.

The chain is built from TRBV18 and TRBJ1-6; 7 nucleotides match TRBD1. The CDR3 length is 14 residues. Germline assignment: CDR1 KGHSH and CDR2 LQKENI. With V trimmed by 6 bases and J by 5 bases, 4 bases remained unmatched. In nucleotides, the CDR3 is TGTGCCAGCTCCCGGGACAGAGATAATTCACCCCTCCACTTT. This encodes CASSRDRDNSPLHF.

This rearrangement joins TRBV6-5 to TRBJ2-3; D assignment may be TRBD1 or TRBD2 (6 bases each). CDR3 length: 14 amino acids. Per the germline V gene, CDR1 is MNHEY and CDR2 is SVGAGI. V was trimmed by 2 bases and J by 6 bases, leaving 12 bases between them. CDR3 in amino acids: CASSYRRGVDTQYF. The CDR3 nucleotides are TGTGCCAGCAGTTACCGGAGGGGGGTGGATACGCAGTATTTT.

J is TRBJ2-7 and V is TRBV28, with D uncertain. Trimming cost V 6 bases and J 5 bases, with 8 bases left between them. This CDR3 has 11 amino acids. The germline V gene encodes CDR1 MDHEN and CDR2 SYDVKM. CDR3: CASSTSHEQYF. CDR3 bases: TGTGCCAGCAGCACGTCTCACGAGCAGTACTTC. The whole variable domain, remainder taken from reference TRBV28 and TRBJ2-7, is DVKVTQSSRYLVKRTGEKVFLECVQDMDHENMFWYRQDPGLGLRLIYFSYDVKMKEKGDIPEGYSVSREKKERFSLILESASTNQTSMYLCASSTSHEQYFGPGTRLTVT.

V is TRBV19 and J is TRBJ1-1; no clear D. Between the trimmed V and J ends, which lost 3 bases and 1 base, there was a span of 12 bases. CDR3 length equals 15 residues. In germline, CDR1 is LNHDA, CDR2 SQIVND (reference sequence). The CDR3 region is CASSMGGYENTEAFF. CDR3 in DNA: TGTGCCAGTAGTATGGGAGGGTACGAGAACACTGAAGCTTTCTTT.

The chain combines TRBV7-9 with TRBJ2-1; D may be TRBD1 (6 bases). Germline V gene sequence: CDR1 SEHNR, CDR2 FQNEAQ (reference sequence). Trimming removed 1 base from V and 8 bases from J, with 12 bases in between. The CDR3 loop spans 14 amino acids. This chain's CDR3 is CASSLVGRGDEQFF. In DNA, the CDR3 is TGTGCCAGCAGCTTAGTAGGCAGGGGTGATGAGCAGTTCTTC.

The chain carries TRBV30 and TRBJ1-1, with D unclear. This CDR3 has 13 amino acids. CDR1 is GTSNPN and CDR2 is SVGIG in the germline V gene (reference sequence). Trimming stripped 0 bases from V and 0 bases from J, with 5 bases between. This CDR3 reads CAWSVQMNTEAFF. Here the CDR3 DNA reads TGTGCCTGGAGTGTACAGATGAACACTGAAGCTTTCTTT.

V gene TRBV18 combines with J gene TRBJ1-2; no definite D call. Between the trimmed V and J ends, which lost 0 bases and 4 bases, there was a span of 9 bases. The CDR3 length is 14 residues. The germline V gene encodes CDR1 KGHSH and CDR2 LQKENI. The DNA for the CDR3 is TGTGCCAGCTCACCACCGGTCGCAGTCTATGGCTACACCTTC. This gives the protein CASSPPVAVYGYTF.

The chain couples TRBV5-6 to TRBJ1-1, with D perhaps TRBD1 (5 bases). Trimming shortened V by 4 bases and J by 4 bases, and 26 bases separated the two germline ends. Germline V gene sequence: CDR1 SGHDT, CDR2 YYEEEE. The CDR3 covers 18 residues. This CDR3 reads CASSRYGREVLRGTEAFF. DNA for the CDR3: TGTGCCAGCAGCCGATACGGCAGGGAGGTTTTAAGGGGCACTGAAGCTTTCTTT.

V is TRBV5-1 and J is TRBJ2-1, with no clear D. V lost 4 bases and J lost 5, with 4 bases in between. The CDR3 has 11 residues. From germline, CDR1 is SGHRS and CDR2 YFSETQ. This chain's CDR3 is CASSLNNEQFF. As DNA, the CDR3 is TGCGCCAGCAGCCTGAACAATGAGCAGTTCTTC.

In its sample, this clone is medium-sized (0.01 to 0.1%). The chain links TRBV6-5 to TRBJ2-7; 7 bases match TRBD1. CDR1 and CDR2 (germline): MNHEY, SVGAGI. The V segment lost 6 bases and the J segment 2 bases; nucleotides outside the gene matches: 4. The CDR3 totals 13 residues. The chain's CDR3 is CASSGDSPYEQYF. The CDR3 DNA sequence: TGTGCCAGCAGCGGGGACAGCCCCTACGAGCAGTACTTC.

In DNA form, the CDR3 reads TGTGCCAGCAGTTACGGACAGGGTGGAGCTGAAGCTTTCTTT. Its protein is CASSYGQGGAEAFF. The chain joins TRBV7-2 to TRBJ1-1, with TRBD1 matching over 8 bases. Looked up from germline, CDR1 is SGHTA and CDR2 is FQGNSA. V shed 6 bases, J shed 6 bases, and the junction held 9 bases outside the gene matches. CDR3 length: 14 amino acids.

V and J are TRBV19 and TRBJ1-5; tentative D call: TRBD1 (6 bases). V lost 2 bases and J lost 4, with 12 bases in between. Germline CDR1 is LNHDA and CDR2 is SQIVND (reference sequence). CDR3 size: 15 residues. The CDR3 coding sequence is TGTGCCAGTAGTATAATAGGACAGAGAAATCAGCCCCAGCATTTT. This sequence encodes CASSIIGQRNQPQHF.

The chain employs TRBV4-3 and TRBJ2-3, with D unresolved. The CDR3 length is 12 residues. Germline V gene data show CDR1 as LGHNA and CDR2 as YSLEER. Trimming took 0 bases from V and 6 from J, leaving 4 bases between them. The CDR3 loop is CASSQEGDTQYF. CDR3 sequence (DNA): TGCGCCAGCAGCCAAGAGGGCGATACGCAGTATTTT.

This chain connects TRBV14 to TRBJ2-3; 7 bases match TRBD1. CDR1 and CDR2 (germline): SGHDN, FVKESK. V lost 4 bases to trimming and J lost 2 bases; unmatched junction nucleotides: 3. This CDR3 spans 14 amino acids. DNA of the CDR3: TGTGCCAGCAGCCTAGGGGGCCCCACAGATACGCAGTATTTT. Translated, it gives CASSLGGPTDTQYF.